This is a list of T cell receptor beta chains from one sample in a study of CD4 T cells in relation to SARS-CoV-2 and coronaviruses. The data were produced by immunoSEQ multiplex PCR, yet TCRdb's version contains in-frame clones alone and is incomplete. The sample includes approximately 17,000 clones, roughly 82% of them seen just once. Antigens for these TCRs are unknown. Input material: CD4+ T cells from PBMCs, cultured in vitro. Receptors were obtained from a human donor in good health. Both conserved end residues are part of each CDR3. A D gene is named only where the DNA matches it firmly. Clone size is shown for a subset of rows, as once, few, many or a class of expanded clone.

15,NA,TRBV2,TRBD2,TRBJ2-5,TGTGCCAGCAGGGCCGGGACTATCCGTGAAGAGACCCAGTACTTC,CASRAGTIREETQYF
15,few,TRBV7-9,NA,TRBJ1-1,TGTGCCAGCAGCCGAACTAGGGAATCGAACACTGAAGCTTTCTTT,CASSRTRESNTEAFF
14,NA,TRBV7-9,NA,TRBJ1-1,TGTGCCAGCAGCTTAGGTACGGGGAACACTGAAGCTTTCTTT,CASSLGTGNTEAFF
13,once,TRBV2,NA,TRBJ2-7,TGTGCCAGCAACCAGGACCCCGATCAAAAGAGGTACTTC,CASNQDPDQKRYF
15,NA,TRBV7-9,TRBD2,TRBJ2-5,TGTGCCAGCAGACCGGGACTAGCGGCCCAAGAGACCCAGTACTTC,CASRPGLAAQETQYF
15,few,TRBV28,NA,TRBJ1-2,TGTGCCAGCAGCCCAACGACAGGAGGGCTTCCGGGCTACACCTTC,CASSPTTGGLPGYTF
14,NA,TRBV7-2,NA,TRBJ1-2,TGTGCCAGCAGCTCCGGGGGGGAAGCCTATGGCTACACCTTC,CASSSGGEAYGYTF
12,NA,TRBV11-2,NA,TRBJ2-1,TGTGCCAGCAGGCCGGGGCTCCATGAGCAGTTCTTC,CASRPGLHEQFF
12,once,TRBV29-1,NA,TRBJ2-5,TGCAGCGTTCGGGGGTTGGGGGAGACCCAGTACTTC,CSVRGLGETQYF
16,NA,TRBV2,TRBD1,TRBJ1-5,TGTGCCAGCAGTGAAAGGGGACAGGGAGGCTATCAGCCCCAGCATTTT,CASSERGQGGYQPQHF
14,NA,TRBV3-1/TRBV3-2,NA,TRBJ2-1,TGTGCCAGCAGCCGGAACCGACAGTGGAATGAGCAGTTCTTC,CASSRNRQWNEQFF
15,NA,TRBV5-4,TRBD2,TRBJ2-3,TGTGCCAGCAGATATAGCGGGGGGAGCACAGATACGCAGTATTTT,CASRYSGGSTDTQYF
17,few,TRBV9,TRBD1,TRBJ2-2,TGTGCCAGCAGCGTAGGCGGGGACAGGGTAGCCACCGGGGAGCTGTTTTTT,CASSVGGDRVATGELFF
13,NA,TRBV12-3/TRBV12-4,NA,TRBJ2-3,TGTGCCAGCAGTTTCACGGGCACAGATACGCAGTATTTT,CASSFTGTDTQYF
14,NA,TRBV6-4,NA,TRBJ1-6,TGTGCCAGCAGTGACGTAGGGGAAAATTCACCCCTCCACTTT,CASSDVGENSPLHF
14,NA,TRBV11-3,TRBD2,TRBJ2-3,TGTGCCAGCAGCTTTGGGGGAGCGGGGGATACGCAGTATTTT,CASSFGGAGDTQYF
15,NA,TRBV19,NA,TRBJ2-3,TGTGCCAGTAGTGCAAATCCTGACTGGGCGGATACGCAGTATTTT,CASSANPDWADTQYF
15,NA,TRBV27,TRBD2,TRBJ2-3,TGTGCCAGCCGGGAGGCGGGGGAGAACACAGATACGCAGTATTTT,CASREAGENTDTQYF
14,few,TRBV7-2,NA,TRBJ1-6,TGTGCCAGCAGCTTAGGCGGCGATTTGCAACCCCTCCACTTT,CASSLGGDLQPLHF
16,few,TRBV12-5,NA,TRBJ2-2,TGTGCTAGTGGGATCCCCTCCCCGGCAGACACCGGGGAGCTGTTTTTT,CASGIPSPADTGELFF
15,NA,TRBV3-1/TRBV3-2,NA,TRBJ2-2,TGTGCCAGCAGCCAGGGCGGGGCCGGCACCGGGGAGCTGTTTTTT,CASSQGGAGTGELFF
16,NA,TRBV4-3,TRBD2,TRBJ2-1,TGCGCCAGCAGCCAAGACCCTAGCGGGAGGTGGGATGAGCAGTTCTTC,CASSQDPSGRWDEQFF
17,NA,TRBV2,TRBD2,TRBJ2-5,TGTGCCAGCAGTGAAGAACTAGCGGGGGGCCTCCAAGAGACCCAGTACTTC,CASSEELAGGLQETQYF
11,NA,TRBV7-9,NA,TRBJ2-2,TGTGCCAGCGGGAGGACCGGGGAGCTGTTTTTT,CASGRTGELFF
12,NA,TRBV29-1,NA,TRBJ2-3,TGCAGCGTTGAGGCGGAGACAGATACGCAGTATTTT,CSVEAETDTQYF
15,NA,TRBV2,TRBD2,TRBJ2-3,TGTGCCAGCACATGGCTAGCGGGATTCTCAGATACGCAGTATTTT,CASTWLAGFSDTQYF
12,NA,TRBV6-4,NA,TRBJ1-4,TGTGCCAGACGTGGGGATAATGAAAAACTGTTTTTT,CARRGDNEKLFF